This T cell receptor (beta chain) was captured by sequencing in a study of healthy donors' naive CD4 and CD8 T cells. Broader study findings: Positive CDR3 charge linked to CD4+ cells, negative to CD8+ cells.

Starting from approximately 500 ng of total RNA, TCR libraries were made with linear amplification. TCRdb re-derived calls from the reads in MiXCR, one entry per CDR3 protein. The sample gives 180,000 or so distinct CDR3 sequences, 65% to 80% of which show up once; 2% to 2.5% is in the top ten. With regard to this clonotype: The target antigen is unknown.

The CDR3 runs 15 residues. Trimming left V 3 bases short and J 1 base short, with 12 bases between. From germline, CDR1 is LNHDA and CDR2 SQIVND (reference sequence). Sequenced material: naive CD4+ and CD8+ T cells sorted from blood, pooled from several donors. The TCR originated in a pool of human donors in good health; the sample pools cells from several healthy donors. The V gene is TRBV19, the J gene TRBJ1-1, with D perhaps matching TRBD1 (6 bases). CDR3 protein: CASSILGTPNTEAFF. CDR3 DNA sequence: TGTGCCAGTAGTATCCTCGGGACACCGAACACTGAAGCTTTCTTT.